This T cell receptor (beta chain) was observed in a study of Tregs in tolerant kidney transplant recipients. Study at large: Recipients received nonmyeloablative bone marrow transplants from related graft donors, with transient mixed chimerism. Study-level results: Tolerant patients' donor-specific Tregs expanded beyond overall Tregs, suggesting antigen-driven growth.

With respect to this clone: The antigen is unknown.

Unstimulated regulatory T cells (CD4+CD25+CD127-), CD4+CD25- non-regulatory cells, CD4 and CD8 cells were FACS-sorted from thawed PBMCs. Regulatory T cells were sorted from thawed PBMCs rested overnight at 37°C with around 200 IU/ml IL-2. TCRdb's copy holds only in-frame clones and misses some; the assay was immunoSEQ multiplex PCR. The data show around 63,000 clones, with roughly 85% seen just once and 2.1% held by the top ten. Per germline, CDR1 SGHRS and CDR2 YFSETQ. This CDR3 has 15 amino acids. V lost 1 base, J lost 0 bases, and 11 bases lay in between. The origin of this receptor is a human donor who received a combined kidney and bone marrow transplant. The sample in question was Tregs from blood, obtained before the transplant. The V gene is TRBV5-1, the J gene TRBJ2-7, with D possibly being TRBD2 (5 bases). Here the CDR3 reads CASSLIPSSSYEQYF. CDR3 sequence (DNA): TGCGCCAGCAGCTTGATCCCTAGCAGCTCCTACGAGCAGTACTTC. The full variable domain, with the rest looked up from reference TRBV5-1 and TRBJ2-7, is KAGVTQTPRYLIKTRGQQVTLSCSPISGHRSVSWYQQTPGQGLQFLFEYFSETQRNKGNFPGRFSGRQFSNSRSEMNVSTLELGDSALYLCASSLIPSSSYEQYFGPGTRLTVT.